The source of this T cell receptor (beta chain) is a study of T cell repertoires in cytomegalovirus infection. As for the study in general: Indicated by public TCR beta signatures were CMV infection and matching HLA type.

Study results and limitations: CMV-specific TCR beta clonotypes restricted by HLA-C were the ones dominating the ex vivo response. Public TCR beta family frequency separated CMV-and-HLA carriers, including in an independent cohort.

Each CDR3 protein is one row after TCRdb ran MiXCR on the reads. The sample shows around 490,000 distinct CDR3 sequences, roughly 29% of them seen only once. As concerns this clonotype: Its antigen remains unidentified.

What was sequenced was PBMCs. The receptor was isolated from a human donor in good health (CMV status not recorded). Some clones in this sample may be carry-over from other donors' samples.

DNA of the CDR3: TGTGCCATCCCGGGACTAGCTGACTCCTACGAGCAGTACTTC. Its protein product is CAIPGLADSYEQYF. The chain employs TRBV2 and TRBJ2-7; 9 bases map to TRBD2. V lost 10 bases and J lost 0; bases outside the gene matches: 7. The CDR3 spans 14 residues. Germline V gene lookup returns CDR1 SNHLY and CDR2 FYNNEI.